Shown below are 31 T cell receptor beta chains from a single sample sequenced in a study of cytomegalovirus exposure and HLA in healthy donors. The primer mix had 60 Vbeta and 13 Jbeta primers. The method was immunoSEQ multiplex PCR; TCRdb's version includes in-frame clones alone and lacks a portion of them. Here the sample spans roughly 130,000 clones, 79% being singletons. The sequenced sample was PBMCs. All receptors derive from a man younger than 30 in good health and CMV-seronegative.

A few counts support this clone. The chain couples TRBV5-6 to TRBJ2-7; 8 nucleotides line up with TRBD2. CDR3 length: 16 amino acids. V was pared by 4 bases and J by 3 bases, with 12 bases of the junction left unmatched. CDR1 SGHDT and CDR2 YYEEEE come from the germline V gene. Here the CDR3 reads CASSPYPGTSVYEQYV. The CDR3, as DNA: TGTGCCAGCAGCCCTTACCCCGGGACTAGTGTCTACGAGCAGTACGTC.

The V and J genes are TRBV7-9 and TRBJ2-7; 9 bases line up with TRBD1. The CDR3 length is 16 residues. Germline trimming cut 4 bases from V and 2 bases from J; bases unmatched to any gene: 9. CDR1 and CDR2 from the germline V gene are SEHNR and FQNEAQ (reference sequence). The CDR3 loop reads CASSSLLRDRAYEQYF. CDR3 nucleotides: TGTGCCAGCAGCTCCTTACTCCGGGACAGGGCCTACGAGCAGTACTTC.

Regarding this clone: The identical CDR3 is also encoded by other nucleotide sequences in the sample. This chain uses TRBV27 with TRBJ2-7; tentative D call: TRBD1 (6 bases). Trimming stripped 1 base from V and 6 bases from J, with 16 bases between. From germline, CDR1 is MNHEY and CDR2 SMNVEV (reference sequence). This CDR3 region has 15 residues. The CDR3 is CASSLYQQGVGEQYF. The DNA for the CDR3 is TGTGCCAGCAGTTTATACCAACAGGGTGTGGGCGAGCAGTACTTC.

This clone was picked up one time. The chain employs TRBV20-1 and TRBJ1-2, with TRBD1 as a possible D gene (6 bases). V lost 6 bases and J lost 7, with 12 bases in between. The CDR3 is 11 residues long. CDR1 DFQATT and CDR2 SNEGSKA come from the germline V gene (reference sequence). The CDR3 spells CSATRGGGYTF. The CDR3 DNA sequence: TGCAGTGCCACAAGGGGGGGTGGCTACACCTTC.

This clone was counted between two and nine times. The chain has TRBV6-1 and TRBJ2-1; D uncertain. Trimming took 10 bases from V and 4 from J, leaving 8 bases between them. The CDR3 consists of 11 residues. Germline V CDR1 and CDR2: MNHNS, SASEGT. The CDR3 DNA follows: TGTGCCACATGGCATTACAATGAGCAGTTCTTC. Translated, it gives CATWHYNEQFF.

V usage is TRBV28 and J usage is TRBJ1-5; 11 bases align to TRBD1. The V gene's germline CDR1 is MDHEN and CDR2 SYDVKM. Losses at the gene ends were 3 bases for V and 2 bases for J; bases not matched to a gene: 15. This CDR3 comprises 20 residues. The CDR3 loop reads CASSFLGQGAGGSGNQPQHF. The CDR3 DNA is TGTGCCAGCAGTTTTTTAGGACAGGGGGCCGGTGGATCGGGCAATCAGCCCCAGCATTTT.

V and J are TRBV6-1 and TRBJ2-7; the D gene is possibly TRBD2 (6 bases). Deletions cut 4 bases from V and 3 bases from J, with 19 bases between. Germline lookup yields CDR1 MNHNS and CDR2 SASEGT. The CDR3 spans 16 residues. The CDR3 nucleotides read TGTGCCAGCAGTGCGAGCTTGGGACTCCTACTCTACGAGCAGTACGTC. Translating gives CASSASLGLLLYEQYV.

The genes are TRBV7-8 and TRBJ1-1; D perhaps matches TRBD1 (5 bases). CDR3 length equals 16 residues. Deletions cut 10 bases from V and 4 bases from J, with 25 bases between. Germline V gives CDR1 SGHVS, CDR2 FQNEAQ. Here the CDR3 reads CATKSGGLLAGTEAFF. The CDR3 nucleotides read TGTGCCACCAAGAGTGGGGGACTACTTGCGGGCACTGAAGCTTTCTTT. Looking up the rest from reference TRBV7-8 and TRBJ1-1 gives the full variable domain: GAGVSQSPRYKVAKRGQDVALRCDPISGHVSLFWYQQALGQGPEFLTYFQNEAQLDKSGLPSDRFFAERPEGSVSTLKIQRTQQEDSAVYLCATKSGGLLAGTEAFFGQGTRLTVV.

This clone was seen a single time. The DNA for the CDR3 is TGTGCCAGCAGGCAGGGGGCGCGAGGACAGCCCCAGCATTTT. It translates to CASRQGARGQPQHF. The V call is TRBV2, the J call TRBJ1-5; 8 bases align to TRBD1. Trimming cost V 6 bases and J 7 bases; bases outside gene matches: 8. The germline gives CDR1 SNHLY, CDR2 FYNNEI. CDR3 size: 14 residues.

V gene TRBV5-1 combines with J gene TRBJ1-2, with 8 bases lining up with TRBD1. This CDR3 has 14 residues. Germline loops: CDR1 SGHRS, CDR2 YFSETQ. Trimming removed 0 bases from V and 8 bases from J; junction bases left unmatched: 6. The CDR3 DNA reads TGCGCCAGCAGCTTGGCGACAGGGGACGAGGGCTACACCTTC. It codes for CASSLATGDEGYTF.

The chain uses TRBV5-1 and TRBJ2-1; D might be TRBD2 (5 bases). The CDR3 sequence is 13 residues long. Germline values: CDR1 SGHRS, CDR2 YFSETQ. Trimming cost V 0 bases and J 5 bases, with 6 bases left between them. The DNA for the CDR3 is TGCGCCAGCAGCTTGGCCGGGGACAATGAGCAGTTCTTC. Translation gives CASSLAGDNEQFF.

The chain recombines TRBV29-1 with TRBJ1-2; D unresolved. This CDR3 spans 14 amino acids. V lost 4 bases and J 4 bases, leaving 16 bases between the germline ends. The germline V gene encodes CDR1 SQVTM and CDR2 ANQGSEA. The CDR3: CSVAAGLRGYGYTF. The DNA of the CDR3 is TGCAGCGTTGCGGCCGGTTTACGGGGCTATGGCTACACCTTC. Full variable domain (missing parts from reference TRBV29-1 and TRBJ1-2): SAVISQKPSRDICQRGTSLTIQCQVDSQVTMMFWYRQQPGQSLTLIATANQGSEATYESGFVIDKFPISRPNLTFSTLTVSNMSPEDSSIYLCSVAAGLRGYGYTFGSGTRLTVV.

This clone appeared a few times. V and J are TRBV6-6 and TRBJ1-1; tentatively, D is TRBD1 (6 bases). The CDR3 runs to 15 residues. V lost 6 bases, J lost 1 base, and 15 bases lay in between. Germline V gives CDR1 MNHNY, CDR2 SVGAGI (reference sequence). This CDR3 is CASRLGTYGNTEAFF. CDR3 sequence (DNA): TGTGCCAGCAGGCTCGGGACATATGGGAACACTGAAGCTTTCTTT.

The V and J genes are TRBV7-6 and TRBJ2-1, with 8 bases aligning to TRBD2. Germline V CDR1 and CDR2: SGHVS, FNYEAQ. V shed 1 base and J 5 bases; nucleotides not matched to a gene: 7. The CDR3 is 16 amino acids. In DNA, the CDR3 is TGTGCCAGCAGCTTAGATGAGGGACTAGTAAACAATGAGCAGTTCTTC. Amino acids: CASSLDEGLVNNEQFF.

V gene TRBV18 combines with J gene TRBJ2-2, with D possibly being TRBD2 (6 bases). The V and J ends lost 6 bases and 2 bases respectively, with 16 bases between them. The CDR3 sequence is 16 residues long. Germline V gene lookup returns CDR1 KGHSH and CDR2 LQKENI. CDR3 DNA: TGTGCCAGCTCTCCCCGGGACTCTATCAACACCGGGGAGCTGTTTTTT. Protein product: CASSPRDSINTGELFF.

J is TRBJ2-3 and V is TRBV5-1; 7 bases agree with TRBD2. The J segment lost 3 bases and the V segment lost 7 bases, leaving 5 bases of the junction unmatched. The CDR3 totals 13 residues. Germline assignment: CDR1 SGHRS and CDR2 YFSETQ. CDR3 sequence (DNA): TGCGCCAGCGGGCGGGAGCCAACAGATACGCAGTATTTT. The encoded protein is CASGREPTDTQYF. The complete variable domain, with remaining parts taken from reference TRBV5-1 and TRBJ2-3, reads KAGVTQTPRYLIKTRGQQVTLSCSPISGHRSVSWYQQTPGQGLQFLFEYFSETQRNKGNFPGRFSGRQFSNSRSEMNVSTLELGDSALYLCASGREPTDTQYFGPGTRLTVL.

CDR3 nucleotide sequence: TGTGCCAGCAGCTCCCGGGGAAGCGGGCTGACACCCTACGAGCAGTACTTC. Amino acid sequence: CASSSRGSGLTPYEQYF. This chain links TRBV11-2 with TRBJ2-7; D may be TRBD2 (6 bases). V was trimmed by 4 bases and J by 2 bases, leaving 21 bases between them. Germline CDR1 SGHAT, CDR2 FQNNGV. The CDR3 extends over 17 amino acids. The full variable domain, rest sourced from reference TRBV11-2 and TRBJ2-7, is EAGVAQSPRYKIIEKRQSVAFWCNPISGHATLYWYQQILGQGPKLLIQFQNNGVVDDSQLPKDRFSAERLKGVDSTLKIQPAKLEDSAVYLCASSSRGSGLTPYEQYFGPGTRLTVT.

The chain combines TRBV7-2 with TRBJ1-2; possibly TRBD1 for D (5 bases). Trimming cost V 0 bases and J 7 bases, with 12 bases left between them. The CDR3 is made up of 14 amino acids. Germline V lookup: CDR1 SGHTA, CDR2 FQGNSA. Here the CDR3 reads CASSLAGGEGGYTF. The DNA for the CDR3 is TGTGCCAGCAGCTTAGCCGGGGGGGAAGGTGGCTACACCTTC.

The rearrangement joins TRBV19 to TRBJ1-2; 7 bases fit TRBD1. The germline V gene encodes CDR1 LNHDA and CDR2 SQIVND (reference sequence). The CDR3 extends over 13 amino acids. V lost 7 bases and J lost 4; bases outside the gene matches: 6. The CDR3 DNA reads TGTGCCAGTACCACAGGGGCTTCCTATGGCTACACCTTC. Protein product: CASTTGASYGYTF. Full variable domain (outside the CDR3, taken from reference TRBV19 and TRBJ1-2): DGGITQSPKYLFRKEGQNVTLSCEQNLNHDAMYWYRQDPGQGLRLIYYSQIVNDFQKGDIAEGYSVSREKKESFPLTVTSAQKNPTAFYLCASTTGASYGYTFGSGTRLTVV.

V usage is TRBV19 and J usage is TRBJ1-1; D gene uncertain. The length of the CDR3 is 13 residues. Looked up from germline, CDR1 is LNHDA and CDR2 is SQIVND (reference sequence). V dropped 3 bases and J dropped 6 bases, with 11 bases sitting between them. Here the CDR3 reads CASSIRQASEAFF. For the CDR3, the DNA is TGTGCCAGTAGTATTCGGCAGGCTTCTGAAGCTTTCTTT.

The V gene is TRBV29-1, the J gene TRBJ1-6; 8 bases map to TRBD1. The V and J ends lost 6 bases and 9 bases, in that order; junction bases with no gene match: 7. The CDR3 is 13 residues long. CDR1 is SQVTM, CDR2 ANQGSEA, per germline. DNA for the CDR3: TGCAGCGTCGAGACAGGGGAGGGTTCACCCCTCCACTTT. This translates into CSVETGEGSPLHF.

Here the CDR3 reads CASSLYYNEQFF. In nucleotides, the CDR3 is TGTGCCAGCAGCCTCTATTACAATGAGCAGTTCTTC. The chain joins TRBV11-1 to TRBJ2-1; the D is unclear. Germline V gene sequence: CDR1 SGHAT, CDR2 FQDESV (reference sequence). The CDR3 is 12 residues long. V shed 5 bases and J shed 4 bases, with 6 bases lying between them.

The chain joins TRBV7-9 to TRBJ2-7; TRBD2 matches 9 bases. The CDR3 is 15 amino acids. The germline gives CDR1 SEHNR, CDR2 FQNEAQ (reference sequence). After removal of 1 base from V and 2 bases from J, the junction contained 3 bases not matched to a gene. CDR3 amino acids: CASSLGTSAPYEQYV. The CDR3 DNA reads as TGTGCCAGCAGCTTAGGGACTAGCGCGCCCTACGAGCAGTACGTC.

The rearrangement joins TRBV5-4 to TRBJ2-7; 7 positions match TRBD2. The length of the CDR3 is 19 residues. Germline CDR1 is SGHNT and CDR2 is YYREEE (reference sequence). V was pared by 0 bases and J by 0 bases, with 15 bases of the junction left unmatched. CDR3 nucleotides: TGTGCCAGCAGCTTGGGTCCAGCGGGATCCTCCACCATCTCCTACGAGCAGTACTTC. This encodes CASSLGPAGSSTISYEQYF.

J is TRBJ2-1 and V is TRBV7-6; D perhaps matches TRBD2 (5 bases). Per germline, CDR1 SGHVS and CDR2 FNYEAQ. CDR3 length: 13 residues. V lost 5 bases and J 6 bases, leaving 11 bases between the germline ends. The CDR3 region has the DNA TGTGCCAGCAGCGTAGGACTCTCCAATGAGCAGTTCTTC. Encoded protein: CASSVGLSNEQFF.

The V gene is TRBV19, the J gene TRBJ2-1; 9 bases match TRBD1. The CDR3 runs 15 residues. In germline, CDR1 is LNHDA, CDR2 SQIVND (reference sequence). V shed 4 bases and J 8 bases; nucleotides not matched to a gene: 9. CDR3: CASSTRTGAGDEQFF. The CDR3 DNA is TGTGCCAGTAGTACGAGGACAGGGGCCGGTGATGAGCAGTTCTTC. Filled out from reference TRBV19 and TRBJ2-1, the complete variable domain reads DGGITQSPKYLFRKEGQNVTLSCEQNLNHDAMYWYRQDPGQGLRLIYYSQIVNDFQKGDIAEGYSVSREKKESFPLTVTSAQKNPTAFYLCASSTRTGAGDEQFFGPGTRLTVL.

The genes are TRBV28 and TRBJ2-7; no definite D call. V shed 5 bases and J shed 6 bases, with 11 bases lying between them. The CDR3 runs 12 residues. CDR1 is MDHEN, CDR2 SYDVKM, per germline. The DNA for the CDR3 is TGTGCCAGCAGTCCCCCTGTATTCGAGCAGTACTTC. Protein: CASSPPVFEQYF.

The chain uses TRBV10-2 and TRBJ2-7; 10 bases align to TRBD1. V trimming: 6 bases; J trimming: 0 bases; junction bases outside the gene matches: 2. Germline-derived CDR1 and CDR2 are WSHSY and SAAADI. The CDR3 is 14 amino acids. The CDR3 DNA follows: TGCGCCAGCAGGGACAGGGGGTCCTCCTACGAGCAGTACTTC. Protein sequence: CASRDRGSSYEQYF.

This clone was seen only once. V gene TRBV6-6 combines with J gene TRBJ1-2, with 8 bases matching TRBD1. This CDR3 spans 15 amino acids. V was pared by 6 bases and J by 3 bases, with 9 bases of the junction left unmatched. CDR1 is MNHNY, CDR2 SVGAGI, per germline (reference sequence). As DNA, the CDR3 is TGTGCCAGCAGCTTACAGGGGGTAGAGGACTATGGCTACACCTTC. Translating it yields CASSLQGVEDYGYTF.

This clone has a single count. V gene TRBV7-9 combines with J gene TRBJ2-1; 13 bases are a match to TRBD2. This CDR3 comprises 15 residues. Trimming at V came to 5 bases and at J to 9 bases, leaving 7 bases not matched to a gene. Germline values: CDR1 SEHNR, CDR2 FQNEAQ (reference sequence). CDR3 nucleotides: TGTGCCAGCAGCCAAGGACTAGCGGGAGTACGTGAGCAGTTCTTC. As protein: CASSQGLAGVREQFF.

This clone has just one count. The rearrangement links TRBV18 to TRBJ2-7; the D is unclear. Germline lookup yields CDR1 KGHSH and CDR2 LQKENI. The length of the CDR3 is 13 residues. V lost 2 bases and J lost 6, with 11 bases in between. The CDR3 sequence: CASSPGEGSEQYF. In DNA, the CDR3 is TGTGCCAGCTCACCAGGAGAAGGAAGCGAGCAGTACTTC.